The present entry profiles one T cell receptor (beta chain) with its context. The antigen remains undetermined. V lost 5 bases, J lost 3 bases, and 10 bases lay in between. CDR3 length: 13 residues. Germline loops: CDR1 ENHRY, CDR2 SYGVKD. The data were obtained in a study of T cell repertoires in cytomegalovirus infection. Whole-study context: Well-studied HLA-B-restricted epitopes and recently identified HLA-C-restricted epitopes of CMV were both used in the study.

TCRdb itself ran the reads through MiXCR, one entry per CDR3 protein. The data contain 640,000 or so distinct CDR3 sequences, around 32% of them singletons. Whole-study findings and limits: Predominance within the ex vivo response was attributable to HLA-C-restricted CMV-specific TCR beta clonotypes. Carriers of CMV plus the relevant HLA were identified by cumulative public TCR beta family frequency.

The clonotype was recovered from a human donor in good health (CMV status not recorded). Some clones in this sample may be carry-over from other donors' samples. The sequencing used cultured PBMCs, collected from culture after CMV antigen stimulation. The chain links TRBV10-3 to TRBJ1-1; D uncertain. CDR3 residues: CAISPDGHTEAFF. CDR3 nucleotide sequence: TGTGCCATCAGTCCGGACGGACACACTGAAGCTTTCTTT.